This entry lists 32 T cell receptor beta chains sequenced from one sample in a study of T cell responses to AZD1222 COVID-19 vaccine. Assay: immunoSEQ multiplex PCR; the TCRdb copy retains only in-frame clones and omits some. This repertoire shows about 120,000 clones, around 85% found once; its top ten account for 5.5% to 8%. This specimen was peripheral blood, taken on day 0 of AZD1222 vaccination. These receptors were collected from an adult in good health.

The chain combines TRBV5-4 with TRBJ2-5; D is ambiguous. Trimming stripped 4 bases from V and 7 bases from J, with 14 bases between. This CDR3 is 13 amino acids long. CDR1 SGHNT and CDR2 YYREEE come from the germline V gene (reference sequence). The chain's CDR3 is CASSPAALGTQYF. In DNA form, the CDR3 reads TGTGCCAGCAGCCCGGCAGCCTTAGGGACCCAGTACTTC.

CDR3 amino acids: CASSLIAGTAYEQYF. CDR3 sequence (DNA): TGTGCCAGCAGCTTAATCGCCGGAACGGCCTACGAGCAGTACTTC. V gene TRBV7-3 combines with J gene TRBJ2-7, with D unclear. CDR3 size: 15 residues. CDR1 is SGHTA and CDR2 is FQGTGA in the germline V gene. Trimming removed 1 base from V and 2 bases from J, with 12 bases in between.

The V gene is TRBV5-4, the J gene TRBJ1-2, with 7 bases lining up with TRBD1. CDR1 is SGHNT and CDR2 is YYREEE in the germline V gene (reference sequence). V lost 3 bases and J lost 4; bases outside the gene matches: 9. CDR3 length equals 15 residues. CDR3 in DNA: TGTGCCAGCAGCTCTACAGGGGAAGCTATCTATGGCTACACCTTC. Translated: CASSSTGEAIYGYTF.

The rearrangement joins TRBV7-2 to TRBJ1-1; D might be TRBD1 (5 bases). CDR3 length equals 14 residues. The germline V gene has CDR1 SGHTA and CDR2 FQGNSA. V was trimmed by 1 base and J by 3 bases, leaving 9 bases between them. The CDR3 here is CASSLVGGDTEAFF. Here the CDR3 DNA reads TGTGCCAGCAGCTTAGTGGGGGGGGACACTGAAGCTTTCTTT.

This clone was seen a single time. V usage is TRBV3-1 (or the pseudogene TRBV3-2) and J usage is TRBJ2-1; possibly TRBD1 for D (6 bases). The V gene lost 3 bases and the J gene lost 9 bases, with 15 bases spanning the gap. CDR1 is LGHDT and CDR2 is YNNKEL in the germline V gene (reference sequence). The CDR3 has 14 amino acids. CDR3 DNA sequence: TGTGCCAGCAGCCAGATCACAGGGTTTGGTGAGCAGTTCTTC. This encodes CASSQITGFGEQFF.

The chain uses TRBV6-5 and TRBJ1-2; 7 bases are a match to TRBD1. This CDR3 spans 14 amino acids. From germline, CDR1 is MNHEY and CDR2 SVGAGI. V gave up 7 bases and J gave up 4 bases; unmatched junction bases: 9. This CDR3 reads CASITGQKSYGYTF. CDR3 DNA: TGTGCCAGCATCACGGGACAGAAATCCTATGGCTACACCTTC.

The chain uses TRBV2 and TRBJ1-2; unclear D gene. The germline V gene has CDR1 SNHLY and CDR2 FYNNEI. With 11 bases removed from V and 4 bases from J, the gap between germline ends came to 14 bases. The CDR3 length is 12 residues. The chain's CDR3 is CASAIRTYGYTF. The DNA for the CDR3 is TGTGCCTCAGCAATAAGAACCTATGGCTACACCTTC. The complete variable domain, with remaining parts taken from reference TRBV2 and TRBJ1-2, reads EPEVTQTPSHQVTQMGQEVILRCVPISNHLYFYWYRQILGQKVEFLVSFYNNEISEKSEIFDDQFSVERPDGSNFTLKIRSTKLEDSAMYFCASAIRTYGYTFGSGTRLTVV.

The CDR3 DNA follows: TGCGCCAGCAGCCAAGAGCTAGCGGGGGGGCCGGCCACAGATACGCAGTATTTT. Encoded protein: CASSQELAGGPATDTQYF. The chain employs TRBV4-3 and TRBJ2-3; 12 bases line up with TRBD2. The CDR3 has 18 residues. Germline CDR1 LGHNA, CDR2 YSLEER. The junction had 6 bases not matched to a gene; V was cut back by 0 bases and J by 2 bases.

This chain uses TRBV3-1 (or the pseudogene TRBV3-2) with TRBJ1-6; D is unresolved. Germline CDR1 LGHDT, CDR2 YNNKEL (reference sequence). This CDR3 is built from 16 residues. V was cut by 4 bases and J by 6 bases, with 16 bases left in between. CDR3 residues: CASSPAVLARNSPLHF. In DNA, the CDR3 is TGTGCCAGCAGCCCAGCGGTTTTAGCGCGTAATTCACCCCTCCACTTT.

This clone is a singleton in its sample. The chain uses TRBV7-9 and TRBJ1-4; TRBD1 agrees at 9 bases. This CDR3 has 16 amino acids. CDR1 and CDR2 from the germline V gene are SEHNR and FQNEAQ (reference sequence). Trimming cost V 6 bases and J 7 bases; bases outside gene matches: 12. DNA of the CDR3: TGTGCCAGCAGTTCGACCCGGGACAGGGTCGGTGAAAAACTGTTTTTT. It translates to CASSSTRDRVGEKLFF.

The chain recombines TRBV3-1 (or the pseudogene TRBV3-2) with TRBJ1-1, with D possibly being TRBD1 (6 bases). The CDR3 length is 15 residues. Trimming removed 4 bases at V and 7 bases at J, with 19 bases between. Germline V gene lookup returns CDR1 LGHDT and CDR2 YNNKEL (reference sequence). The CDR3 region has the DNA TGTGCCAGCAGCCCGTACGTGGACAGAGAATTTGAAGCTTTCTTT. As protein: CASSPYVDREFEAFF.

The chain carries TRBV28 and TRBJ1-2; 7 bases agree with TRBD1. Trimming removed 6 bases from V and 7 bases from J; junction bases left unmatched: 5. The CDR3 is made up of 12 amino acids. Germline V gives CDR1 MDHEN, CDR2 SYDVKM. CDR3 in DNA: TGTGCCAGCAGCACAGGGGTGGGTGGCTACACCTTC. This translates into CASSTGVGGYTF.

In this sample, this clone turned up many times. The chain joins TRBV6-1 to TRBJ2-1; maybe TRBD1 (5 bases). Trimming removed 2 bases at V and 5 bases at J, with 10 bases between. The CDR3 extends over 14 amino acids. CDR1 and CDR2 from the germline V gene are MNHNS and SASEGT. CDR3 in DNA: TGTGCCAGCAGTGAATTGGGGCCCCACAATGAGCAGTTCTTC. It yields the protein CASSELGPHNEQFF.

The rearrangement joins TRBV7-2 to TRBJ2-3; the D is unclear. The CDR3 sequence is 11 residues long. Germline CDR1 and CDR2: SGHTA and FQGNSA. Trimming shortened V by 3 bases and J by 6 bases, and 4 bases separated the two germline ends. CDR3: CASSFLDTQYF. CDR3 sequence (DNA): TGTGCCAGCAGCTTTCTTGATACGCAGTATTTT.

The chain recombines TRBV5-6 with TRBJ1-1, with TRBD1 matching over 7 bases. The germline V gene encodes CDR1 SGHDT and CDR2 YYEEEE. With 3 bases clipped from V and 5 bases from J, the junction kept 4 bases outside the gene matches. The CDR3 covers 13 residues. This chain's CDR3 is CASSWQGGTEAFF. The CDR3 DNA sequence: TGTGCCAGCAGCTGGCAGGGGGGGACTGAAGCTTTCTTT.

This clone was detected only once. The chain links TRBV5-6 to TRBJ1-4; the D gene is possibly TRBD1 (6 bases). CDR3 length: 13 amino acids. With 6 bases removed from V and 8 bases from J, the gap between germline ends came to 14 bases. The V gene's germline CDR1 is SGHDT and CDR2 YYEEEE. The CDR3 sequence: CASTGTIGEKLFF. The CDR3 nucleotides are TGTGCCAGCACCGGGACAATCGGCGAAAAACTGTTTTTT.

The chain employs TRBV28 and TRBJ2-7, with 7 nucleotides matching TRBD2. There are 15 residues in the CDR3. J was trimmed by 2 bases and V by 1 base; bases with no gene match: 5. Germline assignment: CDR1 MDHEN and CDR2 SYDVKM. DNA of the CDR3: TGTGCCAGCAGTTTATCTGGGGGGGTAACCTACGAGCAGTACTTC. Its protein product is CASSLSGGVTYEQYF.

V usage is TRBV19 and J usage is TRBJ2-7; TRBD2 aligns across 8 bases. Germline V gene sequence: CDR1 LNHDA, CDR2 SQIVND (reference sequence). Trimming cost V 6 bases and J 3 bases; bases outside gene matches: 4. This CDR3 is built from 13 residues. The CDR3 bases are TGTGCCAGTAGCGGGGGGGCCTTCTACGAGCAGTACTTC. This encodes CASSGGAFYEQYF. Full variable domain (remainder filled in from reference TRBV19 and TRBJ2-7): DGGITQSPKYLFRKEGQNVTLSCEQNLNHDAMYWYRQDPGQGLRLIYYSQIVNDFQKGDIAEGYSVSREKKESFPLTVTSAQKNPTAFYLCASSGGAFYEQYFGPGTRLTVT.

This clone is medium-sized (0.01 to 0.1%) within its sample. The CDR3 DNA reads as TGTGCCAGCAGCCGCCCCCAACTCCCCAACGAGCAGTACTTC. This sequence encodes CASSRPQLPNEQYF. The chain links TRBV5-4 to TRBJ2-7; D is unresolved. CDR3 length: 14 residues. V was cut by 4 bases and J by 5 bases, with 16 bases left in between. Germline CDR1 is SGHNT and CDR2 is YYREEE (reference sequence).

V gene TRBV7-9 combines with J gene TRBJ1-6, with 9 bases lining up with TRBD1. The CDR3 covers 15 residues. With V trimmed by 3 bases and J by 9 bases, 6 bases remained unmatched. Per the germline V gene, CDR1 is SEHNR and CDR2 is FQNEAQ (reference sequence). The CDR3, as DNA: TGTGCCAGCAGCTTGGGGGGACAGGGAAGTTCACCCCTCCACTTT. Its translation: CASSLGGQGSSPLHF.

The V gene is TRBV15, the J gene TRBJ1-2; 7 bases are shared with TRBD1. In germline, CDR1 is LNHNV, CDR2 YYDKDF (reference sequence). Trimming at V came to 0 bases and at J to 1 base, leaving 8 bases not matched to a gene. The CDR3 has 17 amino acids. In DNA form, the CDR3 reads TGTGCCACCAGCAGAGATCCGAGCAGGGGGGGTAACTATGGCTACACCTTC. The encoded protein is CATSRDPSRGGNYGYTF.

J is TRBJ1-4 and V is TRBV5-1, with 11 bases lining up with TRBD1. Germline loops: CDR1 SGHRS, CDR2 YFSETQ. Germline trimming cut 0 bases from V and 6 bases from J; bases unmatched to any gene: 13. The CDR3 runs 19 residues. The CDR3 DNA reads TGCGCCAGCAGCTTGGATAGTGGGACAGGGGGTCGTCTACATGAAAAACTGTTTTTT. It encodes CASSLDSGTGGRLHEKLFF.

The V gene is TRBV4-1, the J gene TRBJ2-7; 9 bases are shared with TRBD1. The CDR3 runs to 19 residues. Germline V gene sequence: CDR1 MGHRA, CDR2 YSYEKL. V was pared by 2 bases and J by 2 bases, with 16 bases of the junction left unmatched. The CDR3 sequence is CASSQIYRGPELPPYEQYF. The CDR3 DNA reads TGCGCCAGCAGCCAAATTTACAGGGGGCCCGAGCTCCCGCCCTACGAGCAGTACTTC.

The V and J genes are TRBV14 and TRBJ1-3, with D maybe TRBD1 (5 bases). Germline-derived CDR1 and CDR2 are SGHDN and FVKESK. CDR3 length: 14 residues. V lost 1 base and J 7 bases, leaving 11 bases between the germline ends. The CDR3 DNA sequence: TGTGCCAGCAGCCAAGGGGGACGGAGGAACACCATATATTTT. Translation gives CASSQGGRRNTIYF.

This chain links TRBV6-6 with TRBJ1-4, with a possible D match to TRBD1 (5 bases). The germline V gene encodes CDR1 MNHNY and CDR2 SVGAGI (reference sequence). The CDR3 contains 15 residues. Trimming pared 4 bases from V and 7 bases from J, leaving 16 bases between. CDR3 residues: CASSWGETTGEKLFF. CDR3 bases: TGTGCCAGCAGTTGGGGGGAGACCACTGGTGAAAAACTGTTTTTT.

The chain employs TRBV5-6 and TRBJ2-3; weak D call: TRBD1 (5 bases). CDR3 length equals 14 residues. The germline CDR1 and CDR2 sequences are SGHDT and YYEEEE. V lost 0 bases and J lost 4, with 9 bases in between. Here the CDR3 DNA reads TGTGCCAGCAGCTTGGCGTCCAGGGCAGATACGCAGTATTTT. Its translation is CASSLASRADTQYF.

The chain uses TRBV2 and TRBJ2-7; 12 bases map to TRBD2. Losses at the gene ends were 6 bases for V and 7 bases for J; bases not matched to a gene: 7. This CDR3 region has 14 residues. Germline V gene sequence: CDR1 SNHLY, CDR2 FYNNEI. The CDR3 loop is CASSPGLAGREQYF. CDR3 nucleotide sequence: TGTGCCAGCAGCCCCGGACTAGCGGGGAGGGAGCAGTACTTC.

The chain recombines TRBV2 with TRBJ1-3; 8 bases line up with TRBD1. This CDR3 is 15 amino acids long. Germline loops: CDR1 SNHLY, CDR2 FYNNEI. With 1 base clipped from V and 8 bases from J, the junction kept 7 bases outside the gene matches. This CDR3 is CASSEGRDRTHTIYF. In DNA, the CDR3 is TGTGCCAGCAGTGAAGGCCGGGACAGGACCCACACCATATATTTT.

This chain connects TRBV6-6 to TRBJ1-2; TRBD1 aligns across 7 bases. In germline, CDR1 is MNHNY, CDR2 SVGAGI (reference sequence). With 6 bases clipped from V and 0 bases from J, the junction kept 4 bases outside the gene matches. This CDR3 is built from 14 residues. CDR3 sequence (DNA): TGTGCCAGCAGCTCTGGGACAGCTAACTATGGCTACACCTTC. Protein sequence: CASSSGTANYGYTF.

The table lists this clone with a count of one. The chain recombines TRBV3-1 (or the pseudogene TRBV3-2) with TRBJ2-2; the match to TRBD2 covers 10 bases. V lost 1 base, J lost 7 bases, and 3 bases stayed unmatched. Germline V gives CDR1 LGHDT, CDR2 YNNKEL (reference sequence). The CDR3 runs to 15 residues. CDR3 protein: CASSQVGLAVGELFF. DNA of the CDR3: TGTGCCAGCAGCCAAGTTGGACTAGCGGTCGGGGAGCTGTTTTTT.

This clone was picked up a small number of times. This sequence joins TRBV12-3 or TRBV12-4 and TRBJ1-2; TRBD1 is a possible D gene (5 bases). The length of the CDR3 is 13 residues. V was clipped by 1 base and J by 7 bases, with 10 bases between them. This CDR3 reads CASSLGPGAGYTF. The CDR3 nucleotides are TGTGCCAGCAGTTTAGGGCCCGGGGCTGGCTACACCTTC.

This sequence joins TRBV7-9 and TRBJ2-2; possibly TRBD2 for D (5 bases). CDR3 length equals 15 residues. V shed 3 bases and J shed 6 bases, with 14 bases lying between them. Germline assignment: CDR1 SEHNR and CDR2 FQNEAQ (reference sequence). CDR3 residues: CASSLVPGNPGELFF. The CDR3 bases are TGTGCCAGCAGCTTGGTCCCCGGGAATCCCGGGGAGCTGTTTTTT. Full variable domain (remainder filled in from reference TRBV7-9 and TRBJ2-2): DTGVSQNPRHKITKRGQNVTFRCDPISEHNRLYWYRQTLGQGPEFLTYFQNEAQLEKSRLLSDRFSAERPKGSFSTLEIQRTEQGDSAMYLCASSLVPGNPGELFFGEGSRLTVL.